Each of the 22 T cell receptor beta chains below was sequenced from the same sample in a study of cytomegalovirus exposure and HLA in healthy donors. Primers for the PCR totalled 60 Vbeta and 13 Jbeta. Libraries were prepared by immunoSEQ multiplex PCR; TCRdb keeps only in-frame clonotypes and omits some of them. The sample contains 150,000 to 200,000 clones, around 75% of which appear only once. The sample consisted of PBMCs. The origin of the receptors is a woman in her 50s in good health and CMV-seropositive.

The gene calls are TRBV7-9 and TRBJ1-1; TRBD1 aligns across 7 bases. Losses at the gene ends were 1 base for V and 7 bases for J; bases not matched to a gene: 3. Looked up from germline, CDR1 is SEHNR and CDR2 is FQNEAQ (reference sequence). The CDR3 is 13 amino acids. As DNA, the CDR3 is TGTGCCAGCAGCTTAGAGTGGGACAGTGAAGCTTTCTTT. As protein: CASSLEWDSEAFF.

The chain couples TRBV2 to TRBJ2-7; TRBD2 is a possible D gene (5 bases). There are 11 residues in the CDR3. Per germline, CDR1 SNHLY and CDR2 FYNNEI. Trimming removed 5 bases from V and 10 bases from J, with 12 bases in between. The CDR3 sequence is CASSPGGYQYF. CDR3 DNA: TGTGCCAGCAGTCCTGGCGGGTACCAGTACTTC.

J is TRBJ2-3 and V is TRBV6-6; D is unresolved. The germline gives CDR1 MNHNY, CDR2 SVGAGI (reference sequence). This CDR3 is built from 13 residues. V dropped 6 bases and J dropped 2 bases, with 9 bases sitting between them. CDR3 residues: CASSIVHTDTQYF. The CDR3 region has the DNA TGTGCCAGCAGCATAGTGCACACAGATACGCAGTATTTT.

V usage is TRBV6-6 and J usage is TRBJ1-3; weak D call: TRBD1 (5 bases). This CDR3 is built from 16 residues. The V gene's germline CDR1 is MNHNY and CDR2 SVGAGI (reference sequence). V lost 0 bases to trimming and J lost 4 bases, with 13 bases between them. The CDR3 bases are TGTGCCAGCAGTTACTCCCCCTCCGGGGGGGGAAACACCATATATTTT. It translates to CASSYSPSGGGNTIYF.

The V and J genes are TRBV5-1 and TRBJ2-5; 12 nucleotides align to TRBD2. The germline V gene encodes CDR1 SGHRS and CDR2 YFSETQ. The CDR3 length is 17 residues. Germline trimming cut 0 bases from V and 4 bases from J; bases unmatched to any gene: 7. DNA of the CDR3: TGCGCCAGCAGCTTGGCGCCTAGCGGGGGGGCAAGAGAGACCCAGTACTTC. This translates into CASSLAPSGGARETQYF. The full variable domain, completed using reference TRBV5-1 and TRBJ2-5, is KAGVTQTPRYLIKTRGQQVTLSCSPISGHRSVSWYQQTPGQGLQFLFEYFSETQRNKGNFPGRFSGRQFSNSRSEMNVSTLELGDSALYLCASSLAPSGGARETQYFGPGTRLLVL.

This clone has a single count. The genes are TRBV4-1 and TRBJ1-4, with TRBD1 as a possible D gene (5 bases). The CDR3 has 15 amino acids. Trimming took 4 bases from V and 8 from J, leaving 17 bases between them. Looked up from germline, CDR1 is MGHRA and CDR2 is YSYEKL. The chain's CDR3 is CASSPPGPSGEKLFF. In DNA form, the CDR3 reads TGCGCCAGCAGCCCCCCGGGCCCCTCAGGGGAAAAACTGTTTTTT.

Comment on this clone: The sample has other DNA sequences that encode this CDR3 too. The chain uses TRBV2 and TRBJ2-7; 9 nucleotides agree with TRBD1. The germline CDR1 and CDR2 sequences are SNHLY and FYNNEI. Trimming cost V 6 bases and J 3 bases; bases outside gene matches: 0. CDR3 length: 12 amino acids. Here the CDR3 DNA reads TGTGCCAGCAGGGACAGGGGCTACGAGCAGTACTTC. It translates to CASRDRGYEQYF.

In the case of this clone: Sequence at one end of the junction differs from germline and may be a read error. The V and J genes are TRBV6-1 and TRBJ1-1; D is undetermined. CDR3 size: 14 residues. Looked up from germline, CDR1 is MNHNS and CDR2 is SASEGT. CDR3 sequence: CASSEGPNGCEAFF. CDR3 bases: TGTGCCAGCAGCGAAGGGCCAAATGGTTGTGAAGCTTTCTTT.

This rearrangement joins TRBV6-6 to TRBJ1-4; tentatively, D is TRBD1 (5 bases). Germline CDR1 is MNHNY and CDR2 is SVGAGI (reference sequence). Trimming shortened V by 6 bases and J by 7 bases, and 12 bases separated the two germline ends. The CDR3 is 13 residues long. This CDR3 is CASSLRQIEKLFF. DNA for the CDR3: TGTGCCAGCAGCCTCCGACAGATTGAAAAACTGTTTTTT.

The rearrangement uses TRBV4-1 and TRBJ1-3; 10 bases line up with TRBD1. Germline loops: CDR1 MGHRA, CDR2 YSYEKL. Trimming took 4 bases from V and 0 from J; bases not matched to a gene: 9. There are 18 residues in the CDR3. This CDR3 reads CASSLTGTGVPSGNTIYF. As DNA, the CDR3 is TGCGCCAGCAGCCTCACCGGGACAGGGGTTCCCTCTGGAAACACCATATATTTT.

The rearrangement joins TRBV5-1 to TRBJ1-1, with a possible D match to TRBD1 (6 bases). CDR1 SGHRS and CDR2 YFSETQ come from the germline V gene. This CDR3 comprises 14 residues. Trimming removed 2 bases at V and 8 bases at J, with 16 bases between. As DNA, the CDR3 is TGCGCCAGCAGCTTTTCGTCAGGGGTGACCGAAGCTTTCTTT. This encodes CASSFSSGVTEAFF.

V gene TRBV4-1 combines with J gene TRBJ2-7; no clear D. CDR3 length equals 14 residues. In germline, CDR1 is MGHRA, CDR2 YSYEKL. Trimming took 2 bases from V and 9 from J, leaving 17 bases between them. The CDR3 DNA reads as TGCGCCAGCAGCCAACCACAGTCCGTGTCAAGGCAGTACTTC. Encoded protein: CASSQPQSVSRQYF.

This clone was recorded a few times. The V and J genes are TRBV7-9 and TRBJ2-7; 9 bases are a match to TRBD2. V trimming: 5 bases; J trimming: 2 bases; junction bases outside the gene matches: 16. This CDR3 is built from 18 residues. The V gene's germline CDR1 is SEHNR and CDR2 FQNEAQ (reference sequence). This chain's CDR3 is CASSNLPGSGGFTYEQYF. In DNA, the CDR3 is TGTGCCAGCAGCAACCTTCCGGGTAGCGGGGGATTTACCTACGAGCAGTACTTC.

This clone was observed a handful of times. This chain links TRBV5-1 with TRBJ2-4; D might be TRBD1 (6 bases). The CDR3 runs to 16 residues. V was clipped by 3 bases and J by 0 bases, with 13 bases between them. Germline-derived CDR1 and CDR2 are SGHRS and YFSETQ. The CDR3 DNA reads TGCGCCAGCAGCTCCCCAGGGGAACTAGCCAAAAACATTCAGTACTTC. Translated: CASSSPGELAKNIQYF.

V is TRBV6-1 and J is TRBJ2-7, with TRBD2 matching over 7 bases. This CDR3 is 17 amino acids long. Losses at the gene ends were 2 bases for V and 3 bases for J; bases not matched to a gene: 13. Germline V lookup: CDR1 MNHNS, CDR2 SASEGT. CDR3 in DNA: TGTGCCAGCAGTGAATACACCGGTGGGCGGGGGTACTACGAGCAGTACTTC. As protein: CASSEYTGGRGYYEQYF.

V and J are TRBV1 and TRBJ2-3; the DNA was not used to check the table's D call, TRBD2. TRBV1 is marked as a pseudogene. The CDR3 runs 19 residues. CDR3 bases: TGCACCAGCAGCCAAGTGCCAAGACTAGCGGGGGGAAACACAGATACGCAGTATTTT. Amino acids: CTSSQVPRLAGGNTDTQYF.

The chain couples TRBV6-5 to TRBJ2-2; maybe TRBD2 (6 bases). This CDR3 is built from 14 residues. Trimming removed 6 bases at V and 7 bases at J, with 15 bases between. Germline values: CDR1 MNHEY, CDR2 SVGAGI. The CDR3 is CASSPSVWSGELFF. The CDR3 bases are TGTGCCAGCAGCCCTAGCGTTTGGAGCGGGGAGCTGTTTTTT.

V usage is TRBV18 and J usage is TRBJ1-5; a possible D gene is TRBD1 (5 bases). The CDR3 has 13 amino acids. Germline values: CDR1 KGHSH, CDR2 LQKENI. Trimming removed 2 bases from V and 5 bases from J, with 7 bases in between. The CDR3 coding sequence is TGTGCCAGCTCACCAATGACAGATCAGCCCCAGCATTTT. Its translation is CASSPMTDQPQHF.

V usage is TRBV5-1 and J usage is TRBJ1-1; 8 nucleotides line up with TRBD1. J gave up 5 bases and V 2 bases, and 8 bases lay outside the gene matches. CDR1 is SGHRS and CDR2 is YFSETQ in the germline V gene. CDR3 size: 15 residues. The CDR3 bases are TGCGCCAGCAGCTTTGATCCGAGACAGGGGACTGAAGCTTTCTTT. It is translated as CASSFDPRQGTEAFF. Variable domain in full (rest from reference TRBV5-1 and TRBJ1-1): KAGVTQTPRYLIKTRGQQVTLSCSPISGHRSVSWYQQTPGQGLQFLFEYFSETQRNKGNFPGRFSGRQFSNSRSEMNVSTLELGDSALYLCASSFDPRQGTEAFFGQGTRLTVV.

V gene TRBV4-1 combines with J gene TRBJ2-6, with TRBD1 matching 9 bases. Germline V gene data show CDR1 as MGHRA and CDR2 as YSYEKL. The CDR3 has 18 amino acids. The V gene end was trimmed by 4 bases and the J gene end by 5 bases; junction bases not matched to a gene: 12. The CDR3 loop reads CASSRWGDRVSRANVLTF. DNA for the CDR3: TGCGCCAGCAGCCGATGGGGGGACAGGGTTTCTCGGGCCAACGTCCTGACTTTC.

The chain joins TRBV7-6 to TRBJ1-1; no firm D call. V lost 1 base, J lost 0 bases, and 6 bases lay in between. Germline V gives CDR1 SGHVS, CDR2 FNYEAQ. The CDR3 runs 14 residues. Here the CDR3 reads CASSLGRVNTEAFF. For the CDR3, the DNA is TGTGCCAGCAGCTTAGGACGGGTGAACACTGAAGCTTTCTTT. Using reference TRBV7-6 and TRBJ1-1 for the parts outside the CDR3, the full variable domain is GAGVSQSPRYKVTKRGQDVALRCDPISGHVSLYWYRQALGQGPEFLTYFNYEAQQDKSGLPNDRFSAERPEGSISTLTIQRTEQRDSAMYRCASSLGRVNTEAFFGQGTRLTVV.

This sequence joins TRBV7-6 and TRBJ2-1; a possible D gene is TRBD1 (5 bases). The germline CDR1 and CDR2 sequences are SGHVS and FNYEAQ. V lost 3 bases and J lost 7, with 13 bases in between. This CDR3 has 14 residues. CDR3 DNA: TGTGCCAGCAGCTTTTGGGGCCTGAGGAATGAGCAGTTCTTC. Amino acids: CASSFWGLRNEQFF.